This TCR beta chain was sequenced for a study of cytomegalovirus exposure and HLA in healthy donors. 60 Vbeta and 13 Jbeta primers were used in PCR. Using immunoSEQ multiplex PCR, the repertoire was profiled, and TCRdb retains in-frame clones only, with some absent. The sample carries about 200,000 clones, roughly 85% recorded once. Study-level results: It has been reported that TCR beta sequences accurately predicted the HLA-A and HLA-B alleles of most subjects. CMV serostatus was the only immune exposure information that was available.

This clone was recorded once. Its antigen is not known. The clonotype originates from a woman in her forties or fifties in good health and CMV-seronegative. The source material was PBMCs.

DNA of the CDR3: TGTGCCAGTAGTAGAGACTATTCCTACGAGCAGTACTTC. Protein product: CASSRDYSYEQYF. The chain joins TRBV19 to TRBJ2-7; the D gene is possibly TRBD2 (5 bases). The CDR3 is made up of 13 amino acids. The V gene's germline CDR1 is LNHDA and CDR2 SQIVND (reference sequence). V was shortened by 4 bases and J by 1 base, with 8 bases between the two germline ends.